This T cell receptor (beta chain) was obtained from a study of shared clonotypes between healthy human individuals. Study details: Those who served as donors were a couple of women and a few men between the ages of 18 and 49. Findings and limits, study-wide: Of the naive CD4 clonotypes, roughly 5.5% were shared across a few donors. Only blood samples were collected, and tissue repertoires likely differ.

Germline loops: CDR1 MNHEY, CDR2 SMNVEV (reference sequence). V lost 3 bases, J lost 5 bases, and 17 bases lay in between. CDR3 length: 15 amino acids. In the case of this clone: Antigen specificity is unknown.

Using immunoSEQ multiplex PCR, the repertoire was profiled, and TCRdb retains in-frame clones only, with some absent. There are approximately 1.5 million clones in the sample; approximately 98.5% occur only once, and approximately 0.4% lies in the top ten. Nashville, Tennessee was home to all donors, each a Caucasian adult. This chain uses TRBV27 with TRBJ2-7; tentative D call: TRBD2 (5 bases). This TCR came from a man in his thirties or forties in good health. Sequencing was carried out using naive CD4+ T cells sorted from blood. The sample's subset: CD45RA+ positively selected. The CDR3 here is CASSFAAAIRNEQYF. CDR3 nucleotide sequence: TGTGCCAGCAGTTTTGCAGCGGCTATAAGGAACGAGCAGTACTTC.